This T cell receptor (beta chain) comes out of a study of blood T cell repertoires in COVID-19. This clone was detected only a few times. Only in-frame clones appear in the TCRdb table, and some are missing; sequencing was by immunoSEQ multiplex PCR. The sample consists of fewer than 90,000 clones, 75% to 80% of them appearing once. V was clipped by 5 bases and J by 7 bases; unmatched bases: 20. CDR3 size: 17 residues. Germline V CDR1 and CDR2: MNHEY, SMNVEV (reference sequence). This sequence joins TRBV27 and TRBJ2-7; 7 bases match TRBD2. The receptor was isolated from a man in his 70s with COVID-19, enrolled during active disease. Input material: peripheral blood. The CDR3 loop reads CASSPRGSTLGSREQYF. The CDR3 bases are TGTGCCAGCAGTCCGCGGGGGAGCACCTTAGGATCGCGAGAGCAGTACTTC.